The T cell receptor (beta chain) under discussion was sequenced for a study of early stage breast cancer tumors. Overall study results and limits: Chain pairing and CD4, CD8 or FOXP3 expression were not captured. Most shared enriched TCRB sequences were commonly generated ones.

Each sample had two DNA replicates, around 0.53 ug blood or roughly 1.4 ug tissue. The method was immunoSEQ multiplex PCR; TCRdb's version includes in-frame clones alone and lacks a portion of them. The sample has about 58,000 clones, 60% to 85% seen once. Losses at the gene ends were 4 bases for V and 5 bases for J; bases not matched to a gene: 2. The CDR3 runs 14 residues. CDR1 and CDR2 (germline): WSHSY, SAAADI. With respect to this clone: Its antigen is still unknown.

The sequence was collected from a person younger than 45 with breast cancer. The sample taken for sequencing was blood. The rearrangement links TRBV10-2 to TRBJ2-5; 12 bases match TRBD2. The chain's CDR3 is CASSAGTSGETQYF. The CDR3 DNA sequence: TGCGCCAGCAGTGCTGGGACTAGCGGGGAGACCCAGTACTTC.